Only one count was recorded for the clone carrying this T cell receptor (beta chain). The protocol was immunoSEQ multiplex PCR, while the TCRdb copy is restricted to in-frame clones and leaves out a portion. The sample records roughly 170,000 clones, around 87% being singletons. This specimen comes from a study of blood T cell repertoires in COVID-19. About the study: Material from acute and convalescent COVID-19 was sourced from the United States, Italy and Spain.

The clonotype was recovered from a man aged 40-50 years with active or convalescent COVID-19. The sample consisted of peripheral blood.

CDR3 residues: CAISEGGGGSGNTIYF. The DNA for the CDR3 is TGTGCCATCAGTGAGGGTGGGGGGGGTTCAGGAAACACCATATATTTT. This chain joins TRBV10-3 and TRBJ1-3; D possibly corresponds to TRBD1 (5 bases). CDR1 is ENHRY and CDR2 is SYGVKD in the germline V gene. V was trimmed by 2 bases and J by 4 bases, leaving 15 bases between them. The CDR3 has 16 amino acids.